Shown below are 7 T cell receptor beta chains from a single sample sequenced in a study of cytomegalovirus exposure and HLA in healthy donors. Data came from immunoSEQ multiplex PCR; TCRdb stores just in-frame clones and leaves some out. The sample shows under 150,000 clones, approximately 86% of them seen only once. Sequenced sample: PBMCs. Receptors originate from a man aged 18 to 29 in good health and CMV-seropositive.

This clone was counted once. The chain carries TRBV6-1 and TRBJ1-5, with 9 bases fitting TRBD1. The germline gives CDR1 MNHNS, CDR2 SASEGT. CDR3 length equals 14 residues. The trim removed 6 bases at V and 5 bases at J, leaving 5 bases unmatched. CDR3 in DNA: TGTGCCAGCAGGATACAGGGGGCATATCAGCCCCAGCATTTT. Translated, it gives CASRIQGAYQPQHF.

The CDR3 loop is CASTTITPGTYEQYF. The CDR3 DNA is TGTGCCAGCACTACCATTACACCAGGGACCTACGAGCAGTACTTC. The chain uses TRBV6-4 and TRBJ2-7; TRBD1 might be the D (5 bases). The V gene's germline CDR1 is MRHNA and CDR2 SNTAGT. The CDR3 has 15 residues. V was trimmed by 7 bases and J by 2 bases, leaving 18 bases between them.

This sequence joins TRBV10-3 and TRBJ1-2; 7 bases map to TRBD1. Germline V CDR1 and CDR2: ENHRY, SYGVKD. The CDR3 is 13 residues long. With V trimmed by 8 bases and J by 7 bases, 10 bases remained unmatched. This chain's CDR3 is CAIGGSGGAGYTF. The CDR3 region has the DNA TGTGCCATCGGCGGATCAGGGGGAGCTGGCTACACCTTC.

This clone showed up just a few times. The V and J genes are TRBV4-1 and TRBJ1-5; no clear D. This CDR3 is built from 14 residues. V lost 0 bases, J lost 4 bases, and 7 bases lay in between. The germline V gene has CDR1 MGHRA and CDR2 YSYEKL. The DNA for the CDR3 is TGCGCCAGCAGCCAAGAGAGGCTGAATCAGCCCCAGCATTTT. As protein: CASSQERLNQPQHF.

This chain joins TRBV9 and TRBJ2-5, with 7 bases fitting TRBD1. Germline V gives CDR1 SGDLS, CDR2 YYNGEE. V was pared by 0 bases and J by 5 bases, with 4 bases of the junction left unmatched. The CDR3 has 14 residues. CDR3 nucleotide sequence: TGTGCCAGCAGCGTAGTAGGGGGCGGGGAGACCCAGTACTTC. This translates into CASSVVGGGETQYF. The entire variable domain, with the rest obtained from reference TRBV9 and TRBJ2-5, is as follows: DSGVTQTPKHLITATGQRVTLRCSPRSGDLSVYWYQQSLDQGLQFLIQYYNGEERAKGNILERFSAQQFPDLHSELNLSSLELGDSALYFCASSVVGGGETQYFGPGTRLLVL.

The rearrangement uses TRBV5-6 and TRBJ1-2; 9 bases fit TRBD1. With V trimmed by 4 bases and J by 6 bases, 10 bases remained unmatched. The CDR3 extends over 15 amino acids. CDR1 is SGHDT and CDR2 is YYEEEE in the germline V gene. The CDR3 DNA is TGTGCCAGCAGCCAGGACAGGGGAAGGGCTGATGGCTACACCTTC. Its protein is CASSQDRGRADGYTF.

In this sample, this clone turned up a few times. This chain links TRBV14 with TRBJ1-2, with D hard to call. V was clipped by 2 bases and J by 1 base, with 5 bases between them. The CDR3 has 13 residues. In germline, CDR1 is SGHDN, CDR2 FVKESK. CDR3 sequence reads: CASSQRSNYGYTF. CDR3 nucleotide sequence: TGTGCCAGCAGCCAACGCAGTAACTATGGCTACACCTTC.